The clone carrying this T cell receptor (beta chain) registers medium-sized by frequency. Its antigen is currently unknown. For stem-like memory CD8+ T cells (TSTEM), the phenotype was CCR7+ PD-1- TIGIT-. It was from duplicate vials of fewer than 160,000 sorted CD8+ T cells per subset that RNA came. Germline V gene lookup returns CDR1 SEHNR and CDR2 FQNEAQ (reference sequence). This CDR3 comprises 15 residues. The data originate from a study of human CD8 memory T cell subsets. Overall study findings and caveats: Beta chains alone were the T cell receptor chains sequenced in the study. Stem-like memory T cell repertoires overlapped minimally with precursor exhausted T cell repertoires.

Libraries of TCR beta chains were produced by 5' RACE (UMI-labeled). For each CDR3 protein, TCRdb gives one entry from its re-call of the 5' RACE reads, without DNA. In all, the sample yields about 10,000 distinct CDR3 sequences. J is TRBJ2-1 and V is TRBV7-9; the TRBD1 assignment by TCRdb is unverifiable without DNA. The sequence derives from a human donor in good health. Sequencing input: CD8+ stem-like memory T cells (TSCM and TCM) sorted from PBMCs. Noted subset: stem-like memory CD8 T cells (TSTEM), CCR7+ PD-1- TIGIT-. CDR3 protein: CASTPVREIYNEQFF. Drawing the rest from reference TRBV7-9 and TRBJ2-1, the complete variable domain is DTGVSQNPRHKITKRGQNVTFRCDPISEHNRLYWYRQTLGQGPEFLTYFQNEAQLEKSRLLSDRFSAERPKGSFSTLEIQRTEQGDSAMYLCASTPVREIYNEQFFGPGTRLTVL.